This T cell receptor beta chain was found in a study of spatial heterogeneity in lung cancer. This clonotype was picked up many times. Its antigen is undetermined. Every TCR cDNA molecule bore its own unique molecular identifier. TCRdb used MiXCR to reprocess the 5' RACE reads, holding one entry per CDR3 protein. The data show 11,000 to 15,000 distinct CDR3 sequences, with around 9.1% seen just once and around 29% held by the top ten. The sample's time point: sample taken at primary tumor resection. Without sorting, whole RNA was sequenced from tumor, nontumor lung or frozen PBMC. The V end lost 0 bases, the J end lost 10 bases, and 25 bases lay between the germline ends. Germline-derived CDR1 and CDR2 are DFQATT and SNEGSKA (reference sequence). This CDR3 is built from 17 residues. Study-wide results and caveats: At resection, ubiquitous expanded tumor TCRs appeared in blood more than at follow-up.

The sample was PBMCs, taken at surgery. This chain uses TRBV20-1 with TRBJ2-1; D might be TRBD2 (5 bases). The TCR was taken from a male donor with early-stage non-small cell lung cancer. CDR3 in amino acids: CSARDLTREGSVIEQFF. DNA of the CDR3: TGCAGTGCTAGAGATCTGACCCGGGAAGGGAGTGTCATCGAGCAGTTCTTC.